What follows describes a single T cell receptor beta chain. The antigen is not known. The junction had 10 bases not matched to a gene; V was cut back by 2 bases and J by 3 bases. This CDR3 has 17 residues. Germline lookup yields CDR1 LGHNT and CDR2 FRNRAP. Reverse transcription used 450 to 500 ng RNA and constant-region primers for alpha and beta. Alpha and beta chain libraries were made separately by chain-specific third strand synthesis with multiplexing indices. TCRdb processed the 5' RACE reads anew with MiXCR; each CDR3 protein has one entry. The data show a few thousand distinct CDR3 sequences, less than 6.5% seen once. Follow-up blood was drawn about 14 weeks, roughly three months, after antiretroviral therapy began. The repertoire came from unfractionated whole blood and reflected all unsorted peripheral T cells. These data are taken from a study of HIV-infected patients and healthy controls. Broader study findings: Compared with controls, mean Gini indices were significantly raised in HIV-infected repertoires, possibly indicating oligoclonality. Untreated HIV+ repertoires had roughly threefold fewer distinct CDR3s and lower Shannon diversity than healthy controls.

This material consisted of blood, taken during antiretroviral therapy. The sequence was collected from an adult with HIV infection. The V and J genes are TRBV12-5 and TRBJ1-5, with 7 bases lining up with TRBD1. This chain's CDR3 is CASGLPPTGSDNQPQHF. The CDR3 DNA sequence: TGTGCTAGTGGTTTGCCACCGACAGGGAGTGACAATCAGCCCCAGCATTTT.